These 9 T cell receptor beta chains were sequenced from one sample in a study of PD-1 blockade in classical Hodgkin lymphoma. Measured with immunoSEQ multiplex PCR; TCRdb has only the in-frame clones, and not every one. Of 80,000 to 95,000 clones in the sample, 65% to 85% were seen once. Stated time point: cycle 4 day 1 (C4D1), after 6 weeks of nivolumab. After autologous stem cell transplantation all patients relapsed, and prior brentuximab vedotin exposure differed between cohorts. This specimen consisted of peripheral blood mononuclear cells (PBMCs), obtained before the fourth cycle of nivolumab. These receptor sequences come from a human donor with classical Hodgkin lymphoma.

V gene TRBV5-4 combines with J gene TRBJ1-3, with 11 bases aligning to TRBD1. The germline CDR1 and CDR2 sequences are SGHNT and YYREEE (reference sequence). The CDR3 is 15 residues long. J was trimmed by 4 bases and V by 5 bases; bases with no gene match: 5. CDR3 sequence: CASSGTGGSGNTIYF. In DNA form, the CDR3 reads TGTGCCAGCAGTGGGACAGGGGGTTCCGGAAACACCATATATTTT. Full variable domain (outside the CDR3, taken from reference TRBV5-4 and TRBJ1-3): ETGVTQSPTHLIKTRGQQVTLRCSSQSGHNTVSWYQQALGQGPQFIFQYYREEENGRGNFPPRFSGLQFPNYSSELNVNALELDDSALYLCASSGTGGSGNTIYFGEGSWLTVV.

The V call is TRBV11-2, the J call TRBJ2-1, with D perhaps matching TRBD2 (6 bases). V gave up 3 bases and J gave up 5 bases, with 17 bases separating them. CDR1 is SGHAT and CDR2 is FQNNGV in the germline V gene. The CDR3 consists of 16 residues. In nucleotides, the CDR3 is TGTGCCAGCAGCTTTGAGCGGGCCCCCCCGAACAATGAGCAGTTCTTC. Translated: CASSFERAPPNNEQFF. Drawing the rest from reference TRBV11-2 and TRBJ2-1, the complete variable domain is EAGVAQSPRYKIIEKRQSVAFWCNPISGHATLYWYQQILGQGPKLLIQFQNNGVVDDSQLPKDRFSAERLKGVDSTLKIQPAKLEDSAVYLCASSFERAPPNNEQFFGPGTRLTVL.

This clone was counted once. This chain uses TRBV10-3 with TRBJ2-3, with D perhaps TRBD2 (6 bases). CDR1 ENHRY and CDR2 SYGVKD come from the germline V gene. Trimming pared 3 bases from V and 6 bases from J, leaving 16 bases between. This CDR3 is 15 amino acids long. The CDR3 region is CAISEPAGPLDTQYF. In DNA form, the CDR3 reads TGTGCCATCAGTGAACCAGCGGGCCCCTTGGATACGCAGTATTTT.

This clone was seen a handful of times. The chain is built from TRBV4-1 and TRBJ1-1; D uncertain. The V gene lost 3 bases and the J gene lost 0 bases, with 20 bases spanning the gap. This CDR3 is 18 amino acids long. Per germline, CDR1 MGHRA and CDR2 YSYEKL. CDR3 nucleotide sequence: TGCGCCAGCAGCCAGGGTCCCCTCGGACGGACGCTGAACACTGAAGCTTTCTTT. This sequence encodes CASSQGPLGRTLNTEAFF.

This clone has only one observation. This chain uses TRBV5-4 with TRBJ2-5; 10 nucleotides match TRBD1. There are 14 residues in the CDR3. CDR1 SGHNT and CDR2 YYREEE come from the germline V gene (reference sequence). The V gene end was trimmed by 4 bases and the J gene end by 3 bases; junction bases not matched to a gene: 3. In DNA, the CDR3 is TGTGCCAGCAGCGTGACAGGGGGCGAAGAGACCCAGTACTTC. Encoded protein: CASSVTGGEETQYF.

This clone was seen just once. The sample carries other DNA sequences with the same CDR3. The chain uses TRBV7-3 and TRBJ2-1; D is uncertain. CDR1 SGHTA and CDR2 FQGTGA come from the germline V gene. Trimming removed 5 bases from V and 0 bases from J, with 14 bases in between. The CDR3 runs 16 residues. The CDR3, as DNA: TGTGCCAGCAGCCTCGGATCCGCCAGCTCCTACAATGAGCAGTTCTTC. Its translation: CASSLGSASSYNEQFF.

The chain combines TRBV6-6 with TRBJ2-7; 7 bases map to TRBD1. Per germline, CDR1 MNHNY and CDR2 SVGAGI (reference sequence). The CDR3 runs to 16 residues. V lost 1 base, J lost 4 bases, and 10 bases stayed unmatched. The CDR3 protein is CASSYLRQGVKYEQYF. The CDR3 region has the DNA TGTGCCAGCAGTTACTTACGACAGGGAGTGAAGTACGAGCAGTACTTC.

This rearrangement joins TRBV2 to TRBJ1-5, with D possibly matching TRBD1 (6 bases). Germline V gene lookup returns CDR1 SNHLY and CDR2 FYNNEI. The CDR3 sequence is 14 residues long. V lost 10 bases and J 3 bases, leaving 16 bases between the germline ends. The CDR3 protein is CATSRGANNQPQHF. The CDR3 bases are TGTGCCACCTCAAGGGGGGCAAACAATCAGCCCCAGCATTTT.

The chain carries TRBV27 and TRBJ2-2; no clear D gene. Trimming took 1 base from V and 7 from J, leaving 10 bases between them. The CDR3 is 14 amino acids. Germline CDR1 reads MNHEY; CDR2 reads SMNVEV (reference sequence). CDR3 protein: CASSLLLASGELFF. The CDR3 coding sequence is TGTGCCAGCAGTTTATTGTTAGCAAGCGGGGAGCTGTTTTTT.